This T cell receptor (beta chain) was recovered during a study of T cell changes during pregnancy in multiple sclerosis. V lost 4 bases to trimming and J lost 4 bases; unmatched junction nucleotides: 8. Germline V gives CDR1 MNHNS, CDR2 SASEGT. The CDR3 has 15 residues. Assay used: immunoSEQ multiplex PCR; TCRdb lists only in-frame clones, some missing. The sample lists about 51,000 clones, approximately 92% seen once, with around 0.61% in the top ten. The J gene is TRBJ2-7, the V gene TRBV6-1, with TRBD1 identical over 9 bases. Sample: CD4+ T cells from peripheral blood mononuclear cells, taken in the third trimester of pregnancy. The sequence was obtained from a female donor with multiple sclerosis, enrolled in a pregnancy study. CDR3 sequence (DNA): TGTGCCAGCAGTGTTACAGGGGGCCAACCTTACGAGCAGTACTTC. It is translated as CASSVTGGQPYEQYF.